The T cell receptor beta chain described here comes from a study of blood T cell repertoires in COVID-19. Study background: Samples taken during acute and convalescent COVID-19 were collected in the United States, Italy and Spain. From T cells, B-cell-depleted T cells, or PBMCs came the material, which was cDNA or gDNA.

As processed by the authors: Estimates of nucleated cell counts were drawn from the amplification of reference gene primers. Assay: immunoSEQ multiplex PCR; the TCRdb copy retains only in-frame clones and omits some. V and J calls and clone size follow that table, whereas D and trimming were derived from the DNA. The sample contains more than 120,000 clones, about 90% of which appear only once. V was clipped by 11 bases and J by 5 bases, with 15 bases between them. The CDR3 is 13 amino acids. Germline V CDR1 and CDR2: MNHEY, SVGAGI. The sequence was collected from a man aged 50 to 59 who had recovered from COVID-19. The rearrangement joins TRBV6-5 to TRBJ1-4; D is unresolved. Material for sequencing was peripheral blood. CDR3 in DNA: TGTGCCGCCCGTGAGGGTTCCAATGAAAAACTGTTTTTT. Its protein is CAAREGSNEKLFF.